This is a list of T cell receptor beta chains from one sample in a study of siplizumab effects on memory and regulatory T cells. Assay: immunoSEQ multiplex PCR; the TCRdb copy retains only in-frame clones and omits some. The data hold 87,000 or so clones, with approximately 93% observed a single time. The sample comprised non-Treg CD4+ T cells sorted from blood. The receptor set was obtained from a human donor in good health. Each CDR3 is given with its conserved first and last residue. The D gene is left open where the match is weak. Clone size, where shown, is once, few, many, or a class for clones that have expanded.

d_call j_call v_call clone_size cdr3_length cdr3_aa cdr3_nt
. TRBJ2-7 TRBV5-1 . 15 CASSLALGTADEQYF TGCGCCAGCAGCTTGGCTCTGGGGACGGCTGACGAGCAGTACTTC
TRBD1 TRBJ1-4 TRBV4-1 . 15 CASSQAGQTNEKLFF TGCGCCAGCAGCCAAGCGGGACAGACAAATGAAAAACTGTTTTTT
. TRBJ2-6 TRBV6-5 . 16 CASSYTRRTGANVLTF TGTGCCAGCAGTTACACCCGCCGGACTGGGGCCAACGTCCTGACTTTC
. TRBJ2-7 TRBV28 . 12 CASALTGLEQYF TGTGCCAGCGCCCTAACGGGGCTCGAGCAGTACTTC
. TRBJ2-7 TRBV4-1 . 13 CASSQDGGHEQYF TGCGCCAGCAGCCAAGATGGAGGCCACGAGCAGTACTTC
. TRBJ1-4 TRBV7-9 . 17 CASSDKGTWYSSEKLFF TGTGCCAGCAGCGATAAGGGGACATGGTATTCTAGTGAAAAACTGTTTTTT
TRBD1 TRBJ1-5 TRBV29-1 once 13 CSVRGGADQPQHF TGCAGCGTCAGGGGGGGGGCAGATCAGCCCCAGCATTTT
TRBD2 TRBJ2-3 TRBV18 once 14 CASSPTSKADTQYF TGTGCCAGCTCACCGACTAGCAAGGCAGATACGCAGTATTTT
TRBD2 TRBJ2-7 TRBV6-6 . 15 CASGGTSGSSYEQYF TGTGCCAGCGGCGGTACTAGCGGGAGCTCCTACGAGCAGTACTTC
TRBD2 TRBJ2-7 TRBV19 . 15 CASAASGSNAYEQYF TGTGCCAGCGCGGCTAGCGGGAGCAACGCCTACGAGCAGTACTTC
. TRBJ2-7 TRBV30 . 12 CAWSAQGYEQYF TGTGCCTGGAGTGCTCAGGGGTACGAGCAGTACTTC
. TRBJ2-2 TRBV11-3 . 17 CASSLVGAGATTGELFF TGTGCCAGCAGCTTAGTGGGGGCAGGGGCGACGACCGGGGAGCTGTTTTTT
. TRBJ1-5 TRBV5-8 . 16 CASSPGEGYSNQPQHF TGTGCCAGCAGCCCAGGGGAAGGATATAGCAATCAGCCCCAGCATTTT
. TRBJ2-2 TRBV5-1 . 15 CASSLGGTELGELFF TGCGCCAGCAGCTTGGGCGGGACAGAGCTTGGGGAGCTGTTTTTT
TRBD2 TRBJ2-1 TRBV5-1 once 16 CASSLNPSGIDNEQFF TGCGCCAGCAGCTTGAACCCTAGCGGGATCGACAATGAGCAGTTCTTC
. TRBJ2-4 TRBV7-2 few 11 CASSLSDIQYF TGTGCCAGCAGCTTAAGCGACATTCAGTACTTC
. TRBJ2-3 TRBV5-4 . 15 CASSSPGEGRNTQYF TGTGCCAGCAGCTCCCCAGGGGAAGGGAGGAATACGCAGTATTTT
. TRBJ1-2 TRBV30 . 16 CAWKTDSSSPAYGYTF TGTGCCTGGAAAACGGACAGTTCCTCCCCGGCCTATGGCTACACCTTC
. TRBJ1-2 TRBV5-4 . 13 CASSLGGEHGYTF TGTGCCAGCAGCTTGGGAGGCGAACATGGCTACACCTTC
. TRBJ1-5 TRBV9 . 14 CASSVGQVDQPQHF TGTGCCAGCAGCGTAGGACAGGTTGACCAGCCCCAGCATTTT
. TRBJ2-3 TRBV18 . 14 CASSPGHTADTQYF TGTGCCAGCTCACCGGGCCATACGGCAGATACGCAGTATTTT
TRBD1 TRBJ2-1 TRBV7-2 . 19 CANMGRDRVVRASYNEQFF TGTGCCAACATGGGCCGGGACAGGGTAGTTAGGGCCTCCTACAATGAGCAGTTCTTC
. TRBJ2-3 TRBV9 . 14 CASSVSPGTDTQYF TGTGCCAGCAGCGTAAGTCCGGGTACAGATACGCAGTATTTT
. TRBJ2-3 TRBV6-5 once 15 CASSPGGSSTDTQYF TGTGCCAGCAGTCCCGGCGGTTCTAGCACAGATACGCAGTATTTT
. TRBJ2-5 TRBV5-5 . 14 CASSAGITQETQYF TGTGCCAGCAGCGCCGGGATAACCCAAGAGACCCAGTACTTC